Listed below are T cell receptor beta chains from one sample, sequenced in a study of blood T cell repertoires in COVID-19. Some clones are missing from TCRdb's copy, which holds only in-frame ones; the method was immunoSEQ multiplex PCR. The data hold approximately 210,000 clones, with roughly 84% observed a single time. The sample was peripheral blood. These receptor sequences come from a woman between 40 and 55 years old who had recovered from COVID-19. Each CDR3 is given with its conserved first and last residue. The order of the fields is V gene, clone size, J gene, D gene, CDR3 protein, CDR3 DNA. The D gene is left open where the match is weak. Size is omitted from some rows. Given values are once, few, many or a class for expanded clones.

TRBV6-2/TRBV6-3,few,TRBJ2-1,NA,CASSAAGLDYNEQFF,TGTGCCAGCAGTGCCGCGGGACTGGATTACAATGAGCAGTTCTTC
TRBV2,NA,TRBJ2-1,TRBD2,CASNRGTTYNEQFF,TGTGCCAGCAACCGGGGGACTACCTACAATGAGCAGTTCTTC
TRBV20-1,NA,TRBJ2-3,NA,CSASTERALTDTQYF,TGCAGTGCTAGTACAGAGCGGGCCCTTACAGATACGCAGTATTTT
TRBV30,once,TRBJ1-4,NA,CALGETGWGFEKLFF,TGTGCCTTGGGGGAAACAGGGTGGGGATTTGAAAAACTGTTTTTT
TRBV11-3,NA,TRBJ2-2,TRBD2,CASSSDPASGNTGELFF,TGTGCCAGCAGCTCGGACCCGGCTAGCGGGAACACCGGGGAGCTGTTTTTT
TRBV27,NA,TRBJ2-5,TRBD1,CASNRKGAEETQYF,TGTGCCAGCAACCGTAAGGGGGCGGAGGAGACCCAGTACTTC
TRBV11-2,NA,TRBJ1-1,NA,CASSAAGVEAFF,TGTGCCAGCAGCGCCGCAGGGGTTGAAGCTTTCTTT
TRBV5-1,NA,TRBJ2-7,NA,CASRQGWTRDSYEQYF,TGCGCCAGCAGGCAAGGGTGGACCAGGGACTCATACGAGCAGTACTTC
TRBV5-5,NA,TRBJ2-1,TRBD2,CASSLGRESHNEQFF,TGTGCCAGCAGCCTGGGGCGGGAGTCGCACAATGAGCAGTTCTTC
TRBV4-1,NA,TRBJ2-7,NA,CASSQEGLANEQYF,TGCGCCAGCAGCCAAGAAGGCCTAGCGAACGAGCAGTACTTC
TRBV5-8,NA,TRBJ1-5,TRBD1,CASSLGDRTYSNQPQHF,TGTGCCAGCAGCTTGGGGGACAGAACTTATAGCAATCAGCCCCAGCATTTT
TRBV4-2,NA,TRBJ1-2,TRBD1,CASSQDRAGSYGYTF,TGTGCCAGCAGTCAGGACAGGGCGGGGAGCTATGGCTACACCTTC
TRBV18,NA,TRBJ1-6,NA,CASSPPGGYNSPLHF,TGTGCCAGCTCACCACCGGGGGGTTATAATTCACCCCTCCACTTT
TRBV11-2,NA,TRBJ2-3,NA,CASSPGNTVPYF,TGTGCCAGCAGCCCAGGGAACACTGTTCCGTATTTT
TRBV28,NA,TRBJ1-2,TRBD1,CASSVGQYGYTF,TGTGCCAGCAGTGTGGGACAGTATGGCTACACCTTC
TRBV5-6,NA,TRBJ1-3,TRBD1,CASRPQGARGNTIYF,TGTGCCAGCAGGCCACAGGGGGCGCGCGGAAACACCATATATTTT
TRBV5-5,NA,TRBJ2-7,TRBD1,CASSLRGGQVSSYEQYF,TGTGCCAGCAGCCTCCGGGGCGGACAGGTTAGCTCCTACGAGCAGTACTTC
TRBV4-1,NA,TRBJ1-5,TRBD1,CASSQGTGGRQPQHF,TGCGCCAGCAGCCAGGGGACAGGGGGGCGTCAGCCCCAGCATTTT
TRBV9,once,TRBJ2-7,NA,CASSVAPTGRGEQYF,TGTGCCAGCAGCGTAGCTCCAACAGGCAGGGGCGAGCAGTACTTC
TRBV6-2/TRBV6-3,NA,TRBJ1-5,TRBD1,CASSYSGQVLNQPQHF,TGTGCCAGCAGTTACAGCGGACAGGTTCTAAATCAGCCCCAGCATTTT
TRBV3-1/TRBV3-2,once,TRBJ1-5,TRBD1,CASSQQGVSNQPQHF,TGTGCCAGCAGCCAACAGGGGGTAAGCAATCAGCCCCAGCATTTT
TRBV19,NA,TRBJ2-5,TRBD2,CASSQLAGAETQYF,TGTGCCAGTAGCCAGCTGGCGGGAGCGGAGACCCAGTACTTC
TRBV10-3,NA,TRBJ1-1,NA,CAISEGHVSTEAFF,TGTGCCATCAGTGAAGGACACGTCTCGACTGAAGCTTTCTTT
TRBV18,NA,TRBJ1-5,NA,CASSPGLSKQPQHF,TGTGCCAGCTCACCAGGACTCAGCAAGCAGCCCCAGCATTTT
TRBV25-1,NA,TRBJ2-2,NA,CASSLRGRITGELFF,TGTGCCAGCAGTTTAAGGGGGAGAATCACCGGGGAGCTGTTTTTT
TRBV25-1,once,TRBJ2-5,NA,CASSDSQGIGTQYF,TGTGCCAGCAGTGACTCTCAGGGGATCGGGACCCAGTACTTC
TRBV11-3,NA,TRBJ1-5,NA,CASSLSQGPAPDYSNQPQHF,TGTGCCAGCAGCTTATCACAGGGTCCAGCTCCCGATTATAGCAATCAGCCCCAGCATTTT
TRBV4-2,NA,TRBJ2-2,TRBD2,CASSGTSGSRGGELFF,TGTGCCAGCAGCGGGACTAGCGGGAGCCGTGGCGGGGAGCTGTTTTTT
TRBV6-5,NA,TRBJ1-1,NA,CASSLWRGTEAFF,TGTGCCAGCAGTCTATGGCGGGGAACTGAAGCTTTCTTT
TRBV28,NA,TRBJ2-7,NA,CASSYPLASYEQYF,TGTGCCAGCAGTTACCCTCTAGCTTCCTACGAGCAGTACTTC
TRBV11-3,once,TRBJ2-4,NA,CASSLGSGAENIQYF,TGTGCCAGCAGCTTGGGTTCAGGGGCCGAAAACATTCAGTACTTC
TRBV19,few,TRBJ2-7,TRBD2,CATTTSGAGEQYF,TGTGCCACTACGACTAGCGGGGCCGGCGAGCAGTACTTC
TRBV19,once,TRBJ1-2,NA,CASSRMTDNGYTF,TGTGCCAGTAGCCGAATGACAGACAATGGCTACACCTTC
TRBV29-1,NA,TRBJ1-5,NA,CSVEVATDQPQHF,TGCAGCGTTGAAGTGGCAACAGATCAGCCCCAGCATTTT
TRBV7-2,once,TRBJ2-7,TRBD2,CASSPQVAGGSEQYF,TGTGCCAGCAGCCCCCAGGTAGCGGGAGGTTCTGAGCAGTACTTC
TRBV3-1/TRBV3-2,NA,TRBJ1-5,NA,CASSQDMGGSNQPQHF,TGTGCCAGCAGCCAAGATATGGGGGGTAGCAATCAGCCCCAGCATTTT
TRBV19,NA,TRBJ2-7,NA,CASRPNGAHGEQYF,TGTGCCAGTAGGCCTAACGGAGCCCATGGGGAGCAGTACTTC
TRBV2,once,TRBJ2-5,TRBD2,CASSEEGLAGGRVNEETQYF,TGTGCCAGCAGTGAGGAGGGACTAGCGGGAGGAAGGGTTAACGAAGAGACCCAGTACTTC
TRBV2,few,TRBJ1-1,NA,CASSSDNMNTEAFF,TGTGCCAGCAGTTCGGACAACATGAACACTGAAGCTTTCTTT
TRBV3-1/TRBV3-2,NA,TRBJ1-4,NA,CASSQAGGLRKLFF,TGTGCCAGCAGCCAAGCCGGGGGTCTACGAAAACTGTTTTTT
TRBV7-9,NA,TRBJ2-1,TRBD2,CASSLILTSGRYSHEQFF,TGTGCCAGCAGCCTTATTTTGACTAGCGGGAGGTATTCCCATGAGCAGTTCTTC
TRBV5-5,NA,TRBJ2-3,TRBD2,CASSLVAGAIDTQYF,TGTGCCAGCAGCTTGGTAGCGGGAGCTATCGATACGCAGTATTTT
TRBV5-1,NA,TRBJ1-1,TRBD1,CASRLEQGSGTEAFF,TGCGCCAGCAGACTAGAACAGGGGTCAGGCACTGAAGCTTTCTTT
TRBV4-2,NA,TRBJ2-7,TRBD2,CASSQGLADYEQYF,TGTGCCAGCAGCCAGGGACTAGCGGATTACGAGCAGTACTTC
TRBV7-9,NA,TRBJ1-2,NA,CASSLEEFLAGYTF,TGTGCCAGCAGCTTAGAAGAGTTCCTAGCTGGCTACACCTTC
TRBV28,NA,TRBJ1-4,TRBD1,CASSFLTGQGGEKLFF,TGTGCCAGCAGTTTCCTTACCGGACAGGGGGGTGAAAAACTGTTTTTT
TRBV6-5,NA,TRBJ2-5,TRBD1,CASSYSIRQGEETQYF,TGTGCCAGCAGTTACTCGATTAGGCAGGGGGAAGAGACCCAGTACTTC
TRBV7-2,once,TRBJ1-1,NA,CASSQGGGSNTEAFF,TGTGCCAGCAGCCAAGGGGGAGGGTCGAACACTGAAGCTTTCTTT
TRBV7-6,NA,TRBJ1-2,TRBD1,CASSYRGDGGYTF,TGTGCCAGCAGCTACAGGGGCGACGGTGGCTACACCTTC
TRBV18,NA,TRBJ1-1,NA,CASSFGTQGEAFF,TGTGCCAGCTCCTTCGGTACACAGGGAGAAGCTTTCTTT